This is a list of T cell receptor beta chains from one sample in a study of T cell responses to AZD1222 COVID-19 vaccine. Only in-frame clones appear in the TCRdb table, and some are missing; sequencing was by immunoSEQ multiplex PCR. Altogether about 140,000 clones are present, around nine tenths being singletons, with the ten largest covering about 3%. The source was peripheral blood, collected on day 0 of AZD1222 vaccination. These receptors were taken from an adult in good health. CDR3s include the opening cysteine and the closing phenylalanine or tryptophan. The D gene is left open where the match is weak. Clone sizes are given selectively: once, few, many, or a class where the clone is expanded.

V	J	D	size	DNA	CDR3
TRBV5-6	TRBJ1-6	TRBD1	once	TGTGCCAGCAGTTCGGGACAGGGAGGAAGTAATTCACCCCTCCACTTT	CASSSGQGGSNSPLHF
TRBV15	TRBJ1-3	TRBD1	-	TGTGCCACCAGCAGGGGCTCTCGGACAGGGCCTGGAAACACCATATATTTT	CATSRGSRTGPGNTIYF
TRBV19	TRBJ1-5	-	-	TGTGCCAGTAGTATTAGGGATAGCAATCAGCCCCAGCATTTT	CASSIRDSNQPQHF
TRBV5-6	TRBJ2-1	TRBD1	-	TGTGCCAGCAAGACCCGGGGACAGTCCTTCTACAATGAGCAGTTCTTC	CASKTRGQSFYNEQFF
TRBV5-6	TRBJ1-3	-	-	TGTGCCAGCAGCTACCCAGGGTCTGGAAACACCATATATTTT	CASSYPGSGNTIYF
TRBV5-4	TRBJ2-3	-	-	TGTGCCAGCAGCTTGGGGACTACAAGACTCACAGATACGCAGTATTTT	CASSLGTTRLTDTQYF
TRBV6-5	TRBJ1-2	-	-	TGTGCCAGCAAGGCAGGTGGCGGCTACACCTTC	CASKAGGGYTF
TRBV6-2/TRBV6-3	TRBJ2-7	TRBD2	-	TGTGCCAGCAGTAGACTAGCGGGAGCTACCTACGAGCAGTACTTC	CASSRLAGATYEQYF
TRBV18	TRBJ1-1	-	-	TGTGCCAGCTCACCACCGGGGGGCAAGGTGAGAACTGAAGCTTTCTTT	CASSPPGGKVRTEAFF
TRBV23-1	TRBJ1-5	-	-	TGCGCCAGCAGTCCCGGGACAACCCCGGCCCAGCATTTT	CASSPGTTPAQHF
TRBV19	TRBJ1-3	-	-	TGTGCCACTGCGGTAGGGGGAAACACCATATATTTT	CATAVGGNTIYF
TRBV6-2/TRBV6-3	TRBJ2-5	TRBD2	-	TGTGCCAGCAGCCTCGGGGGTGAAGCGGGGGAGACCCAGTACTTC	CASSLGGEAGETQYF
TRBV27	TRBJ1-1	-	-	TGTGCCAGCAGTGCAGTAATTACAGTGAACACTGAAGCTTTCTTT	CASSAVITVNTEAFF
TRBV27	TRBJ1-1	-	-	TGTGCCAGCAGTATCCAAATAAACACTGAAGCTTTCTTT	CASSIQINTEAFF
TRBV20-1	TRBJ2-1	-	-	TGCAGTGCTAGCTGGGGGGCAGAGCAGTTCTTC	CSASWGAEQFF
TRBV2	TRBJ2-1	TRBD2	-	TGTGCCACAGTACCGGGACTAGCATACCATGAGCAGTTCTTC	CATVPGLAYHEQFF
TRBV5-4	TRBJ2-1	TRBD1	-	TGTGCCAGCAGCTCTGGGGGGACAGGGATGAGCTCCTACAATGAGCAGTTCTTC	CASSSGGTGMSSYNEQFF
TRBV29-1	TRBJ1-1	-	-	TGCAGCGTTACCGGGAACACTGAAGCTTTCTTT	CSVTGNTEAFF
TRBV29-1	TRBJ1-2	-	-	TGCAGCGTCCCCTCCGGGGGCTACACCTTC	CSVPSGGYTF
TRBV5-1	TRBJ1-2	-	-	TGCGCCAGCAGCTTTTCCAGGGATGTTGGCTACACCTTC	CASSFSRDVGYTF
TRBV20-1	TRBJ2-7	-	-	TGCAGTGCCGGCGCCCCCGGTGAGCAGTACTTC	CSAGAPGEQYF
TRBV19	TRBJ2-5	TRBD2	-	TGTGCCAGTAGACCTGGACTAGCGGGGAGGGAAGAGACCCAGTACTTC	CASRPGLAGREETQYF
TRBV27	TRBJ2-7	TRBD2	-	TGTGCCAGCAGTCCCGACCGGACTAGCGGGGGGCGTTACGAGCAGTACTTC	CASSPDRTSGGRYEQYF
TRBV13	TRBJ1-2	-	-	TGTGCCAGCAGCCCCGGGGGTACCATGAGGGATGGCTACACCTTC	CASSPGGTMRDGYTF